This TCR beta chain was documented in a study of blood T cell repertoires in COVID-19. Overall study: Material from acute and convalescent COVID-19 was sourced from the United States, Italy and Spain. T cells, B-cell-depleted T cells, or PBMCs supplied cDNA or gDNA.

Sequencing was performed with immunoSEQ multiplex PCR; in TCRdb, only in-frame clones are kept and a portion is missing. The table lists around 150,000 clones, around 90% of them singletons. The CDR3 runs to 15 residues. Germline V CDR1 and CDR2: ENHRY, SYGVKD. V lost 3 bases, J lost 3 bases, and 4 bases stayed unmatched. This clonotype was obtained from a woman between 55 and 75 years old with active or convalescent COVID-19. Specimen: peripheral blood. V usage is TRBV10-3 and J usage is TRBJ1-2; 10 nucleotides line up with TRBD1. The CDR3 reads CAISDTGTGDYGYTF. DNA of the CDR3: TGTGCCATCAGTGATACCGGGACAGGGGACTATGGCTACACCTTC.